This TCR beta chain was sequenced during a study of shared clonotypes between healthy human individuals. A deep-level run was used for the assay. Profiled with immunoSEQ multiplex PCR; TCRdb holds only in-frame clones, not every one. The repertoire holds about 470,000 clones, with roughly 83% as singletons. This clone was picked up one time. From germline, CDR1 is MGHRA and CDR2 YSYEKL. There are 17 residues in the CDR3. V lost 2 bases to trimming and J lost 4 bases; unmatched junction nucleotides: 6. The sequenced material came from PBMCs. This clonotype was obtained from a woman aged 40 to 50 in good health. Some clones in this sample may be carry-over from other donors' samples. The rearrangement joins TRBV4-1 to TRBJ2-3, with 13 bases aligning to TRBD2. The CDR3 here is CASSQHRTSGSADTQYF. The CDR3 DNA is TGCGCCAGCAGCCAACATCGGACTAGCGGGAGCGCAGATACGCAGTATTTT.